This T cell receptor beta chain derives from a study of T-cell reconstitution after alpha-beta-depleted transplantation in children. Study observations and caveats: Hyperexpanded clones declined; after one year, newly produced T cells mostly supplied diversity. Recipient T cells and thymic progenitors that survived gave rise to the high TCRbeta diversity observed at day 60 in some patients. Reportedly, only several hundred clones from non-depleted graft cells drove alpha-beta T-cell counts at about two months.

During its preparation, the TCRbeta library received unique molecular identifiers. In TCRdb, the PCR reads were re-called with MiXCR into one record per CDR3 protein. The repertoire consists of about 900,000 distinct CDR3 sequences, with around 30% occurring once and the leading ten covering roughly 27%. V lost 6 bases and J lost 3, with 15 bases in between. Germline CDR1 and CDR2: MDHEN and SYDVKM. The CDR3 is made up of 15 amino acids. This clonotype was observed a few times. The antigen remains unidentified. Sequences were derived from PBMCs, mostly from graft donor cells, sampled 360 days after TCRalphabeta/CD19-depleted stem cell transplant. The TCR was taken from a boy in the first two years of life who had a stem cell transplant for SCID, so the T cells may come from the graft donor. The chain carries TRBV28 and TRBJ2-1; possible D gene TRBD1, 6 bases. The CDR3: CASRLQGSFYNEQFF. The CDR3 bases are TGTGCCAGCAGGCTACAGGGTAGCTTCTACAATGAGCAGTTCTTC.